A single sample is the source of the 31 T cell receptor beta chains below, sequenced in a study of regulatory T cells in long-lasting Graves disease. The time point was: persistent/refractory GD, antithyroid drugs over 5 years with positive TRAb. Preparation of the TCR library used RNA extracted from PBMCs. The authors built TCR beta libraries using iRepertoire HTBI primers and Arm-PCR of CDR3 regions. TCRdb itself ran the multiplex PCR reads through MiXCR, one entry per CDR3 protein. Of 400,000 to 500,000 distinct CDR3 sequences listed, roughly 23% are singletons. The starting material was peripheral blood mononuclear cells (PBMCs), obtained when the disease was refractory, from a patient treated with antithyroid drugs. Every receptor here comes from a female donor with Graves disease.

The genes are TRBV7-8 and TRBJ2-7, with a weak D call TRBD2 (6 bases). Trimming pared 5 bases from V and 5 bases from J, leaving 16 bases between. Germline lookup yields CDR1 SGHVS and CDR2 FQNEAQ. The CDR3 runs 14 residues. CDR3 in amino acids: CASSLPTRGNEQYF. The CDR3 DNA is TGTGCCAGCAGCCTTCCGACTCGCGGGAACGAGCAGTACTTC.

This clonotype was picked up many times. J is TRBJ1-2 and V is TRBV6-1; D is uncertain. The V and J ends lost 5 bases and 3 bases respectively, with 10 bases between them. The CDR3 sequence is 13 residues long. Germline assignment: CDR1 MNHNS and CDR2 SASEGT. The CDR3 sequence: CASSQPLDYGYTF. The CDR3 coding sequence is TGTGCCAGCAGTCAGCCCCTAGACTATGGCTACACCTTC.

This clonotype was seen only a few times. In nucleotides, the CDR3 is TGCAGTGCTAGTCGTAGCGGCAATACCTACGAGCAGTACTTC. Translation gives CSASRSGNTYEQYF. The chain carries TRBV20-1 and TRBJ2-7, with a weak D call TRBD2 (6 bases). Trimming cost V 3 bases and J 2 bases, with 14 bases left between them. Germline V gene lookup returns CDR1 DFQATT and CDR2 SNEGSKA (reference sequence). The CDR3 has 14 amino acids.

The J gene is TRBJ2-7, the V gene TRBV11-2; TRBD2 might be the D (6 bases). CDR3 length: 14 residues. Germline V CDR1 and CDR2: SGHAT, FQNNGV. The ends were cut back, 3 bases at V and 5 bases at J, with 14 bases in the middle. The CDR3 is CASSLISGGHEQYF. The CDR3 DNA is TGTGCCAGCAGCTTGATTAGCGGAGGTCACGAGCAGTACTTC.

Turning to this clonotype: A much larger clone sits a single nucleotide away, making a read error possible. The CDR3 loop reads CASSYSPILYEQYF. In DNA, the CDR3 is TGTGCCAGCAGTTATTCCCCCATTCTTTACGAGCAGTACTTC. The chain couples TRBV28 to TRBJ2-7; D gene uncertain. Germline V gene sequence: CDR1 MDHEN, CDR2 SYDVKM. This CDR3 is built from 14 residues. V shed 4 bases and J shed 4 bases, with 14 bases lying between them. The full variable domain, its missing parts supplied by reference TRBV28 and TRBJ2-7, is DVKVTQSSRYLVKRTGEKVFLECVQDMDHENMFWYRQDPGLGLRLIYFSYDVKMKEKGDIPEGYSVSREKKERFSLILESASTNQTSMYLCASSYSPILYEQYFGPGTRLTVT.

Ten or more counts support this clonotype. The V gene is TRBV2, the J gene TRBJ1-5; a weak D match, TRBD1 (5 bases). Germline loops: CDR1 SNHLY, CDR2 FYNNEI. V was shortened by 1 base and J by 9 bases, with 10 bases between the two germline ends. The CDR3 consists of 13 residues. The CDR3 reads CASSEEGTSPQHF. As DNA, the CDR3 is TGTGCCAGCAGTGAAGAGGGGACCTCGCCCCAGCATTTT.

In this sample, this clonotype turned up many times. The gene calls are TRBV7-9 and TRBJ2-5; the match to TRBD1 covers 7 bases. Looked up from germline, CDR1 is SEHNR and CDR2 is FQNEAQ (reference sequence). The CDR3 is made up of 14 amino acids. J gave up 2 bases and V 5 bases, and 5 bases lay outside the gene matches. The CDR3 DNA is TGTGCCAGCAGCCTGGGGACAGCTCAAGAGACCCAGTACTTC. Protein sequence: CASSLGTAQETQYF.

CDR3 in DNA: TGCGCCAGCAGCTTGGCCCTCGGGAGTGCTAGCACAGATACGCAGTATTTT. Amino acid sequence: CASSLALGSASTDTQYF. The chain links TRBV5-1 to TRBJ2-3; the D gene is possibly TRBD2 (6 bases). In germline, CDR1 is SGHRS, CDR2 YFSETQ. This CDR3 has 17 residues. V gave up 0 bases and J gave up 0 bases, with 14 bases separating them.

This clonotype showed up many times. V usage is TRBV27 and J usage is TRBJ2-6; 7 nucleotides match TRBD1. CDR3 length: 15 residues. V gave up 8 bases and J gave up 2 bases; unmatched junction bases: 6. Germline V lookup: CDR1 MNHEY, CDR2 SMNVEV (reference sequence). This CDR3 is CASSPTGAGANVLTF. The CDR3, as DNA: TGTGCCAGCTCACCAACAGGGGCTGGGGCCAACGTCCTGACTTTC.

In its sample, this clonotype was seen a few times. The chain uses TRBV29-1 and TRBJ2-7; 9 positions agree with TRBD2. Germline CDR1 SQVTM, CDR2 ANQGSEA. Trimming cost V 3 bases and J 2 bases; bases outside gene matches: 11. The CDR3 is 16 residues long. The CDR3 sequence is CSVDMGTSGSAYEQYF. The CDR3, as DNA: TGCAGCGTTGATATGGGCACTAGCGGGTCTGCCTACGAGCAGTACTTC.

The gene calls are TRBV29-1 and TRBJ1-2, with unresolved D. Germline CDR1 is SQVTM and CDR2 is ANQGSEA. The CDR3 sequence is 12 residues long. Trimming took off 8 bases at V and 4 bases at J, with 14 bases between the two ends. CDR3 bases: TGCAGCACCCCCGCGGGTAGCTATGGCTACACCTTC. It is translated as CSTPAGSYGYTF. Full variable domain (rest looked up from reference TRBV29-1 and TRBJ1-2): SAVISQKPSRDICQRGTSLTIQCQVDSQVTMMFWYRQQPGQSLTLIATANQGSEATYESGFVIDKFPISRPNLTFSTLTVSNMSPEDSSIYLCSTPAGSYGYTFGSGTRLTVV.

This clonotype was seen ten or more times. Written as DNA, the CDR3 is TGTGCCAGCAGTTTAGTGGCTGTTGCAACTAATGAAAAACTGTTTTTT. This gives the protein CASSLVAVATNEKLFF. The chain combines TRBV28 with TRBJ1-4; D is ambiguous. The germline CDR1 and CDR2 sequences are MDHEN and SYDVKM. The CDR3 has 16 amino acids. V dropped 2 bases and J dropped 0 bases, with 10 bases sitting between them.

V is TRBV5-1 and J is TRBJ2-7; D could derive from TRBD1 or TRBD2 (5 bases each). The CDR3 spans 15 residues. Germline-derived CDR1 and CDR2 are SGHRS and YFSETQ. V shed 1 base and J shed 6 bases, with 17 bases lying between them. CDR3 DNA: TGCGCCAGCAGCTTGCTCGGGACCGGGCCCGCCGAGCAGTACTTC. Translated, it gives CASSLLGTGPAEQYF.

The rearrangement links TRBV29-1 to TRBJ2-7; TRBD2 matches 10 bases. This CDR3 contains 12 residues. Unmatched junction bases numbered 2, after V lost 4 bases and J lost 5 bases. The germline gives CDR1 SQVTM, CDR2 ANQGSEA. Here the CDR3 DNA reads TGCAGCGTTGCTAGCGGGAGTAACGAGCAGTACTTC. It yields the protein CSVASGSNEQYF.

This clonotype was counted between two and nine times. The rearrangement uses TRBV20-1 and TRBJ1-6, with 7 bases lining up with TRBD1. The V segment lost 6 bases and the J segment 8 bases; nucleotides outside the gene matches: 13. The CDR3 has 15 residues. CDR1 and CDR2 (germline): DFQATT, SNEGSKA (reference sequence). The CDR3 region is CSADPIDRADSPLHF. CDR3 nucleotides: TGCAGTGCCGACCCAATCGACAGGGCCGATTCACCCCTCCACTTT.

The V gene is TRBV28, the J gene TRBJ1-1; D is unresolved. CDR3 length: 12 residues. Germline values: CDR1 MDHEN, CDR2 SYDVKM. Trimming pared 3 bases from V and 11 bases from J, leaving 13 bases between. The CDR3 DNA is TGTGCCAGCAGTTTCCGTAACTCGTGGGCTTTCTTT. Translating gives CASSFRNSWAFF.

The sample holds a few counts of this clonotype. This chain connects TRBV20-1 to TRBJ1-3, with 9 nucleotides matching TRBD1. CDR1 and CDR2 from the germline V gene are DFQATT and SNEGSKA (reference sequence). The CDR3 loop spans 16 amino acids. Trimming took 6 bases from V and 4 from J; bases not matched to a gene: 13. Written as DNA, the CDR3 is TGCAGTGCAAGGCGCGGGGGACAGGGTATGGGAAACACCATATATTTT. It translates to CSARRGGQGMGNTIYF.

The chain recombines TRBV6-1 with TRBJ1-1; D unclear. The CDR3 sequence is 13 residues long. CDR1 and CDR2 from the germline V gene are MNHNS and SASEGT. V shed 8 bases and J shed 0 bases, with 10 bases lying between them. The CDR3 reads CASWNWMNTEAFF. CDR3 nucleotide sequence: TGTGCCAGCTGGAATTGGATGAACACTGAAGCTTTCTTT.

This clonotype was detected ten times or more. The J gene is TRBJ1-1, the V gene TRBV28, with D perhaps matching TRBD1 (5 bases). The CDR3 runs 16 residues. V lost 9 bases and J 3 bases, leaving 23 bases between the germline ends. Germline V gene data show CDR1 as MDHEN and CDR2 as SYDVKM. The CDR3: CASPSGGTGWDTEAFF. CDR3 DNA: TGTGCCAGTCCCTCGGGAGGGACGGGGTGGGACACTGAAGCTTTCTTT.

This clonotype has more than one count but fewer than ten. The chain recombines TRBV5-5 with TRBJ1-1; D remains unclear. Germline CDR1 reads SGHKS; CDR2 reads YYEKEE (reference sequence). This CDR3 region has 13 residues. The V gene lost 6 bases and the J gene lost 4 bases, with 13 bases spanning the gap. CDR3 sequence reads: CASTTMVGTEAFF. The DNA for the CDR3 is TGTGCCAGCACCACTATGGTGGGCACTGAAGCTTTCTTT.

This clonotype came up many times. The chain combines TRBV5-1 with TRBJ2-2; D unresolved. This CDR3 has 15 amino acids. CDR1 and CDR2 (germline): SGHRS, YFSETQ. Deletions cut 4 bases from V and 5 bases from J, with 15 bases between. The CDR3 DNA reads as TGCGCCAGCAGCCTGACTCAAACCGGGACCGGGGAGCTGTTTTTT. This translates into CASSLTQTGTGELFF.

The CDR3 DNA is TGTGCCAGCAGCTTCAGGGGGCCTAATGAAAAACTGTTTTTT. Encoded protein: CASSFRGPNEKLFF. The rearrangement links TRBV7-9 to TRBJ1-4, with 8 bases aligning to TRBD1. The CDR3 has 14 amino acids. V was clipped by 3 bases and J by 3 bases; unmatched bases: 0. Germline V gene lookup returns CDR1 SEHNR and CDR2 FQNEAQ (reference sequence).

This clonotype was seen a few times. This chain connects TRBV12-3 or TRBV12-4 to TRBJ1-6, with a possible D match to TRBD1 (5 bases). V dropped 6 bases and J dropped 8 bases, with 14 bases sitting between them. The CDR3 totals 14 residues. CDR3 bases: TGTGCCAGCAGCCCAGAGAGGGGCGATTCACCCCTCCACTTT. It specifies CASSPERGDSPLHF.

The genes are TRBV3-1 and TRBJ1-5; 8 nucleotides match TRBD1. Per the germline V gene, CDR1 is LGHDT and CDR2 is YNNKEL (reference sequence). The CDR3 covers 15 residues. V gave up 5 bases and J gave up 8 bases; unmatched junction bases: 11. In nucleotides, the CDR3 is TGTGCCAGCAGCATTGGAGGGACAGGCGGGGAGCCCCAGCATTTT. Its protein product is CASSIGGTGGEPQHF.

This clonotype has just one count. At one end, the junction sequence differs from germline, possibly due to a read error. The gene calls are TRBV5-1 and TRBJ2-7; the D gene is possibly TRBD1 (6 bases). CDR1 and CDR2 (germline): SGHRS, YFSETQ. This CDR3 has 15 amino acids. CDR3 coding DNA: TGTGCCAGCAGTGGGGGCGCCAGGTCTCCCTACGAGCAGTACTTC. Amino acids: CASSGGARSPYEQYF.

The chain uses TRBV14 and TRBJ2-5; 13 bases line up with TRBD2. Germline-derived CDR1 and CDR2 are SGHDN and FVKESK. Losses at the gene ends were 4 bases for V and 6 bases for J; bases not matched to a gene: 8. The CDR3 is made up of 16 amino acids. The CDR3 nucleotides are TGTGCCAGCAGCCGGACTAGCGGGAGATTGGGAAAGACCCAGTACTTC. It translates to CASSRTSGRLGKTQYF.

This clonotype was seen many times. V usage is TRBV7-8 and J usage is TRBJ2-7; TRBD2 matches 15 bases. This CDR3 region has 12 residues. The V and J ends lost 8 bases and 7 bases, in that order; junction bases with no gene match: 0. Germline loops: CDR1 SGHVS, CDR2 FQNEAQ. The CDR3 is CASGTSGGEQYF. The CDR3 nucleotides read TGTGCCAGCGGGACTAGCGGGGGGGAGCAGTACTTC. Filled out from reference TRBV7-8 and TRBJ2-7, the complete variable domain reads GAGVSQSPRYKVAKRGQDVALRCDPISGHVSLFWYQQALGQGPEFLTYFQNEAQLDKSGLPSDRFFAERPEGSVSTLKIQRTQQEDSAVYLCASGTSGGEQYFGPGTRLTVT.

A few counts support this clonotype. CDR3 residues: CASSLTGSITSNYGYTF. The CDR3 region has the DNA TGTGCCAGCAGCTTAACAGGGTCCATAACATCTAACTATGGCTACACCTTC. The V call is TRBV9, the J call TRBJ1-2, with a tentative D call TRBD1 (6 bases). V lost 4 bases to trimming and J lost 0 bases, with 19 bases between them. CDR1 and CDR2 from the germline V gene are SGDLS and YYNGEE. The CDR3 totals 17 residues.

In regard to this clonotype: This may stem from a read error, because a much larger clone lies one nucleotide away. V gene TRBV28 combines with J gene TRBJ1-5; no definite D call. This CDR3 is built from 15 residues. Germline loops: CDR1 MDHEN, CDR2 SYDVKM. CDR3 region: CACSLLTASNQPQHF. The CDR3 nucleotides read TGTGCCTGCAGTTTATTGACGGCAAGCAATCAGCCCCAGCATTTT.

The chain combines TRBV6-4 with TRBJ2-1, with 12 positions matching TRBD2. After removal of 3 bases from V and 11 bases from J, the junction contained 5 bases not matched to a gene. The CDR3 consists of 14 residues. CDR1 and CDR2 from the germline V gene are MRHNA and SNTAGT. Written as DNA, the CDR3 is TGTGCCAGCAGTGAGACTAGCGGGAGTTCTAAGCAGTTCTTC. Translation: CASSETSGSSKQFF.

In its sample, this clonotype was seen many times. The gene calls are TRBV20-1 and TRBJ2-1; D is unresolved. The CDR3 sequence is 12 residues long. Trimming removed 1 base from V and 9 bases from J, with 10 bases in between. Germline CDR1 DFQATT, CDR2 SNEGSKA (reference sequence). The CDR3 coding sequence is TGCAGTGCTAGAGGTAGAAGGGCTGAGCAGTTCTTC. It translates to CSARGRRAEQFF.